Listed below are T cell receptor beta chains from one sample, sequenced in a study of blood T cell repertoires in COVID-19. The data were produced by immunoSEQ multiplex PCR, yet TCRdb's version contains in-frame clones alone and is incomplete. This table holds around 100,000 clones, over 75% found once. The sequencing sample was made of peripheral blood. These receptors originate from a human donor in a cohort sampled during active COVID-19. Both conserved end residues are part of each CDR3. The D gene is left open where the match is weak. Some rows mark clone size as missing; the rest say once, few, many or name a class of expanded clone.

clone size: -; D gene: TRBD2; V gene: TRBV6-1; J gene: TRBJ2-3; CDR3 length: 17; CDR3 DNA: TGTGCCAGCAGTGAACGACTAGCGGGAATTAGCACAGATACGCAGTATTTT; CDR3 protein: CASSERLAGISTDTQYF
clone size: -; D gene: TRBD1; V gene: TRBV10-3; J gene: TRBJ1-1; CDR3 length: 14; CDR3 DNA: TGTGCCATCAGTCTGGACAGGATGAACACTGAAGCTTTCTTT; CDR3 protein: CAISLDRMNTEAFF
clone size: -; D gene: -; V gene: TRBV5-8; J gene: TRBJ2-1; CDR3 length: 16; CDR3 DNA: TGTGCCAGCAGCTTGGGAGACTACCTCTCTCGGAATGAGCAGTTCTTC; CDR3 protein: CASSLGDYLSRNEQFF
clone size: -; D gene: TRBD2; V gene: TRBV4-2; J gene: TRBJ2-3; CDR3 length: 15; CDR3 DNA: TGTGCCAGCAGCCTACTAGCGGGGGCCACAGATACGCAGTATTTT; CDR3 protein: CASSLLAGATDTQYF
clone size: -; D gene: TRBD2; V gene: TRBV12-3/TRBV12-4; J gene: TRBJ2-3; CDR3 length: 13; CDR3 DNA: TGTGCCAGCACAGACAGCGGGGTGGATACGCAGTATTTT; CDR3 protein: CASTDSGVDTQYF
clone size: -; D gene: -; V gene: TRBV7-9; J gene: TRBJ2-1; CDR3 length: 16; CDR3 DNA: TGTGCCAGCAGCCGAACTCGAGGGACAACGTACAATGAGCAGTTCTTC; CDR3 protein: CASSRTRGTTYNEQFF
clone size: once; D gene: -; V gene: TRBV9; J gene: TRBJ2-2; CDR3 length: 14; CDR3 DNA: TGTGCCAGCAGCCCCGAGGGGGACACCGGGGAGCTGTTTTTT; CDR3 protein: CASSPEGDTGELFF
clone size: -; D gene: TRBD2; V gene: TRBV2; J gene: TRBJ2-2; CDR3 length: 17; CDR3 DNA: TGTGCCAGCAATCCCGGCCGGGGGGGCCCCAACACCGGGGAGCTGTTTTTT; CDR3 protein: CASNPGRGGPNTGELFF
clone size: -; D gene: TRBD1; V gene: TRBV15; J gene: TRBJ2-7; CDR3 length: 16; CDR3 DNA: TGTGCCACCAGCAGAGAAGGGGGCGACAGCTCCTACGAGCAGTACTTC; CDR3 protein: CATSREGGDSSYEQYF
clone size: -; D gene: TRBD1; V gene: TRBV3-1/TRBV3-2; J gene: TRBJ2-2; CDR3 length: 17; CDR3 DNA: TGTGCCAGCAGCCAAAGAGGGACAGGAAAAAACACCGGGGAGCTGTTTTTT; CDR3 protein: CASSQRGTGKNTGELFF
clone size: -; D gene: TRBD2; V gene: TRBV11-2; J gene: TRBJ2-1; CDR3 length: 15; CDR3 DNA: TGTGCCAGCAGCTTATTACTAGCGGGTGGAAATGAGCAGTTCTTC; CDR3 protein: CASSLLLAGGNEQFF
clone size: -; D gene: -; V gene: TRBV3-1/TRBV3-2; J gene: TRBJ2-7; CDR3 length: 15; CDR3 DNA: TGTGCCAGCAGTAACGGCCGGGACTCCTCCTACGAGCAGTACTTC; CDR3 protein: CASSNGRDSSYEQYF
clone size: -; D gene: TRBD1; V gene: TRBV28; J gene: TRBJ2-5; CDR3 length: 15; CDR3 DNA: TGTGCCAGCAGTCACCCCCAGGACAGGGGGGAGACCCAGTACTTC; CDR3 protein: CASSHPQDRGETQYF
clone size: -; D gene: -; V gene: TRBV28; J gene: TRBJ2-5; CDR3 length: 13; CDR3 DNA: TGTGCCAGCAGCCCATACAGCCAAGAGACCCAGTACTTC; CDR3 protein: CASSPYSQETQYF
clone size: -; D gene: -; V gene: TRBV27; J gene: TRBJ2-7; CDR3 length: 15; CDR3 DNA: TGTGCCAGCAGTATGGCCGTGAGCGAAGCCTACGAGCAGTACTTC; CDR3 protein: CASSMAVSEAYEQYF
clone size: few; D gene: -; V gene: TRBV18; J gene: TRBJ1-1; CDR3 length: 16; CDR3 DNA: TGTGCCAGCTCACCTACTGGACAGCGAGGGGGCACTGAAGCTTTCTTT; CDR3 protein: CASSPTGQRGGTEAFF
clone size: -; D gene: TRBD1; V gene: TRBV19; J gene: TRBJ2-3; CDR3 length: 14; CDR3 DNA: TGTGCCAGTAGTCGAACAGGGGGGACAGATACGCAGTATTTT; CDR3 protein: CASSRTGGTDTQYF
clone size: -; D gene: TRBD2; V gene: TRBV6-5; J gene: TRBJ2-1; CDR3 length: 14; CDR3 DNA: TGTGCCAGCAGGGTAGCGGGGCACTACAATGAGCAGTTCTTC; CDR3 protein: CASRVAGHYNEQFF
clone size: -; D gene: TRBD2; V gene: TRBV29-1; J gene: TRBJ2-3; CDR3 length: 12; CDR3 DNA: TGCAGCGTGGCAACTAGCGGGGTCACGCAGTATTTT; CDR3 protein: CSVATSGVTQYF
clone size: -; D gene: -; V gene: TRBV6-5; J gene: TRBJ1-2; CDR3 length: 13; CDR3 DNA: TGTGCCAGCAGGGGACAAAATATCTATGGCTACACCTTC; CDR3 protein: CASRGQNIYGYTF
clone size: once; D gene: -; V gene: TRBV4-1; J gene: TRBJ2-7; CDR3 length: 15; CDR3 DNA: TGCGCCAGCAGCCAGGAGAGTGCCCGGGGGTACGAGCAGTACTTC; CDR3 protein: CASSQESARGYEQYF
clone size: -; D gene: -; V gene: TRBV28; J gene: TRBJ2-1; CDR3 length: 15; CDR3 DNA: TGTGCCAGCAGTTCCCCCTGGACTTCATACAATGAGCAGTTCTTC; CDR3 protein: CASSSPWTSYNEQFF
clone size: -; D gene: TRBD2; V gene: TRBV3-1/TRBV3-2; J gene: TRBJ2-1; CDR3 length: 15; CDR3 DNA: TGTGCCAGCAGCCAGCGCGGGGGAAACGACAATGAGCAGTTCTTC; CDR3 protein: CASSQRGGNDNEQFF
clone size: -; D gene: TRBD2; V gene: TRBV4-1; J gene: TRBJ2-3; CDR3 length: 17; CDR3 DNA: TGCGCCAGCAGCCAAGATTCGGGAGGGGGGAACACAGATACGCAGTATTTT; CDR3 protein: CASSQDSGGGNTDTQYF
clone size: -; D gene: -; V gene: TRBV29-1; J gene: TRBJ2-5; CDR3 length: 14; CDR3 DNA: TGCAGCGTTGCGGATTCGGGATCTGCGGAGACCCAGTACTTC; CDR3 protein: CSVADSGSAETQYF
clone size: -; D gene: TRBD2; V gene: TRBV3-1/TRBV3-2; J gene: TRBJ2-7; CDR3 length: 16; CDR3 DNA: TGTGCCAGCAGCCAAGGGACTAGCGGGCGTGGGTACGAGCAGTACTTC; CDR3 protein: CASSQGTSGRGYEQYF
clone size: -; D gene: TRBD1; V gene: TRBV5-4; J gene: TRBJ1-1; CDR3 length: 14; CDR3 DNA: TGTGCCAGCAGCTGGCGGGACAGCCGGACTGAAGCTTTCTTT; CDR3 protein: CASSWRDSRTEAFF
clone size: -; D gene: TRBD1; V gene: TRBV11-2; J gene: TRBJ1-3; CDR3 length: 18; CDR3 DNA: TGTGCCAGCAGCTTAGATGGCCTTTCGACAGGGTTGAGAAACACCATATATTTT; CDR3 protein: CASSLDGLSTGLRNTIYF
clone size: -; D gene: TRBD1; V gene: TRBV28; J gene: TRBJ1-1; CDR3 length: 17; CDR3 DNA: TGTGCCAGCGGATGGGTGGGACAGGGCCGATTGAACACTGAAGCTTTCTTT; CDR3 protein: CASGWVGQGRLNTEAFF
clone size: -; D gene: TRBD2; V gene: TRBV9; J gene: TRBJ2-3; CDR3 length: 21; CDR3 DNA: TGTGCCAGCAGCTCCCCCACCACCGGGACTAGCGGGGGGGCGGGGACAGATACGCAGTATTTT; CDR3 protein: CASSSPTTGTSGGAGTDTQYF
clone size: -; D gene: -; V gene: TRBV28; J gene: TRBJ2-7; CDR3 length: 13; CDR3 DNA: TGTGCCAGCAGCCCGGTTGGGCGGGTCGAGCAGTACTTC; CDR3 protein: CASSPVGRVEQYF
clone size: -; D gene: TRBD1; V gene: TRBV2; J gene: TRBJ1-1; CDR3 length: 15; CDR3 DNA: TGTGCCAGCAGTGGACGGACAGGTATGAACACTGAAGCTTTCTTT; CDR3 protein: CASSGRTGMNTEAFF
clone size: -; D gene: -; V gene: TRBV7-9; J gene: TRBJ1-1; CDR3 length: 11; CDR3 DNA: TGTGCCAGCACCCTGGCCACTGAAGCTTTCTTT; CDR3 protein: CASTLATEAFF
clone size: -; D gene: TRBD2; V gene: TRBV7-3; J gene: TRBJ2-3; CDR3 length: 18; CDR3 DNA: TGTGCCAGCAGCTTAGTAGGGACTAGCGGGGGGCTACTAGATACGCAGTATTTT; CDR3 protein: CASSLVGTSGGLLDTQYF
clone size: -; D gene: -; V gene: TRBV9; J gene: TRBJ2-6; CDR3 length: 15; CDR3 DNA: TGTGCCAGCAGCCCTCTCAGGGCAGGGGCCAACGTCCTGACTTTC; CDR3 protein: CASSPLRAGANVLTF
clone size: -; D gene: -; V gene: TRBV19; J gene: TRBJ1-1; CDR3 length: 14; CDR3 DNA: TGTGCCAGTAGTATGGTCCGGGGTCGGGCTGAAGCTTTCTTT; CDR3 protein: CASSMVRGRAEAFF
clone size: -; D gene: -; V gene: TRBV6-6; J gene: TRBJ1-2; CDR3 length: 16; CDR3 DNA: TGTGCCAGCAGTTATCGACAGAGTGCAACTAACTATGGCTACACCTTC; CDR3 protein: CASSYRQSATNYGYTF
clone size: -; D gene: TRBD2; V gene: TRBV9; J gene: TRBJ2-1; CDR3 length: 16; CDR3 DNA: TGTGCCAGCAGCGGAGCTAGCGGGAGCTCCTACAATGAGCAGTTCTTC; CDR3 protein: CASSGASGSSYNEQFF
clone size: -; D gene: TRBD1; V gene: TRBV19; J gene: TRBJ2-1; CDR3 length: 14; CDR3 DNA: TGTGCCAGTAGTAGGGGACAGGGGATGGGTGAGCAGTTCTTC; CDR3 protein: CASSRGQGMGEQFF
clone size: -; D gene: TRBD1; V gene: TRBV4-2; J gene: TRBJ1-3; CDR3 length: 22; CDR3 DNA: TGTGCCAGCAGCCGGGAGCGGGGCGTCCCGGGACAGGGGGGGTTCTCTGGAAACACCATATATTTT; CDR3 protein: CASSRERGVPGQGGFSGNTIYF
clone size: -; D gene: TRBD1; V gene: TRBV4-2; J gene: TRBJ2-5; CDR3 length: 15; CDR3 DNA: TGTGCCAGCAGCCTCGGGACAGGGACCGGGGAGACCCAGTACTTC; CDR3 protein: CASSLGTGTGETQYF
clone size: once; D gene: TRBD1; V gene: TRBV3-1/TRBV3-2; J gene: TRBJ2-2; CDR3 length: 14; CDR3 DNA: TGTGCCAGCAGCTCGGACAGGATCACCGGGGAGCTGTTTTTT; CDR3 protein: CASSSDRITGELFF
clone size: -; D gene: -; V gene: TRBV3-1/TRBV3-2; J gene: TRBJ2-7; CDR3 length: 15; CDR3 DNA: TGTGCCAGCAGCCAAGATGCCGGAGTCTCCTACGAGCAGTACTTC; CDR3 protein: CASSQDAGVSYEQYF
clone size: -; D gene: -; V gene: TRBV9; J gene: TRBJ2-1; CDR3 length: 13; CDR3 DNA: TGTGCCAGCAGCGTAGCCAGCGTTAATGAGCAGTTCTTC; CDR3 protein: CASSVASVNEQFF
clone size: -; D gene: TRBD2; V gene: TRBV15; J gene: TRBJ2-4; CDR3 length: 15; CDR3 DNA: TGTGCCACCAGCAGAGATTCAGGTAGCGGGAGCATTCAGTACTTC; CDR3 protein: CATSRDSGSGSIQYF
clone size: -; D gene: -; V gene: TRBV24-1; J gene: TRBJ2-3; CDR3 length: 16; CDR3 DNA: TGTGCCACCAGTTCCTCGGCAGGGAATAACACAGATACGCAGTATTTT; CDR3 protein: CATSSSAGNNTDTQYF
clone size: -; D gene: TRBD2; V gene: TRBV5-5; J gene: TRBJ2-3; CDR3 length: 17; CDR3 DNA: TGTGCCAGCAGCTTGAGGGGACTAGCGGGGGAGACAGATACGCAGTATTTT; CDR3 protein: CASSLRGLAGETDTQYF
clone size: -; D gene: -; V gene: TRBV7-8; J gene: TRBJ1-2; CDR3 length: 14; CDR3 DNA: TGTGCCAGCAGCTTAGCGGGCAGGGGAGATGGCTACACCTTC; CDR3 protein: CASSLAGRGDGYTF
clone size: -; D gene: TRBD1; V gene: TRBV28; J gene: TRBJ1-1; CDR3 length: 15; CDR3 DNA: TGTGCCAGCAGTTTTCTTGACAGGGCGGGAACTGAAGCTTTCTTT; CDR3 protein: CASSFLDRAGTEAFF
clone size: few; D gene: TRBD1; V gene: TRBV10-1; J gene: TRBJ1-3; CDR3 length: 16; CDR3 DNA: TGCGCCAGCAGTGTATTAGGCGGTCCGGGACAGGAACCGATATATTTT; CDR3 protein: CASSVLGGPGQEPIYF
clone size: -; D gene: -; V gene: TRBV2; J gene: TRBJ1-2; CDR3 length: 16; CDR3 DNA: TGTGCCAGCAGGGAGAACAGGGAGAACACTAACTATGGCTACACCTTC; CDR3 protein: CASRENRENTNYGYTF
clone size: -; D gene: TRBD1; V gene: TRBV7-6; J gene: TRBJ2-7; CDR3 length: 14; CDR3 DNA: TGTGCCAGCAGCTTGACAGGGGGGGAGGGCGAGCAGTACTTC; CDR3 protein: CASSLTGGEGEQYF
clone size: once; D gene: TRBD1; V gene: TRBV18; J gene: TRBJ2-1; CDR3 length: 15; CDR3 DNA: TGTGCCAGCTCACCACCAACAGGGGGTGGTAATGAGCAGTTCTTC; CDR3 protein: CASSPPTGGGNEQFF
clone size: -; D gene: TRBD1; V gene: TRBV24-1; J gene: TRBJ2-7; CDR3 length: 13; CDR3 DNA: TGTGCCACCAGTAGTCAGGGGGCAGGGGAGCAGTACTTC; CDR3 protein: CATSSQGAGEQYF
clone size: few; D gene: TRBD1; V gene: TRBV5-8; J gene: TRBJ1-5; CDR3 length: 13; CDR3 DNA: TGTGCCAGCAGCCGACAGGGTAATCAGCCCCAGCATTTT; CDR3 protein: CASSRQGNQPQHF